The entry below describes one TCR beta chain. Its antigen remains undetermined. There are no base qualities to consult, and no much larger clone falls within one base. The cohort consisted of some 730 healthy bone marrow donors. All cohort members were sampled while nominally healthy, although unrecorded immune exposures were likely present. The donor tested CMV seronegative, placing the donor among the 300 to 450 seronegative members of the cohort. A peripheral blood sample was provided by each donor, and peripheral blood mononuclear cells were used for TCR beta sequencing. The Qiagen DNeasy Blood Extraction Kit was used to extract genomic DNA from the blood cell samples. This entry belongs to a study of cytomegalovirus exposure and HLA in healthy donors (dated by TCRdb to the late 2010s). As for the study more broadly: In an earlier analysis of some 550 of the donors, about 260 Gb of sequence data and roughly 100 million unique TCR beta sequences from about 179 million T cells were reported. A separate validation cohort of over a hundred different subjects was used in addition to the approximately 610-subject first cohort. The study aimed to test whether signatures of past pathogen exposure could be identified by cataloging public T cell receptors. Typing coverage differed by locus: A, B, C, DRB1 and DQB1 were typed in roughly 629-630 donors, DQA1 in about 550, DPA1 in 600 to 610, and DPB1 in around 440. All discovery cohort repertoires had been generated on a single sequencing platform. In the later analysis, no new phenotypic data were used to find candidate immune exposures; instead, reliance was placed on TCR beta sequences and their occurrence across donors. The study used immunosequencing to profile the T cell repertoires of approximately 640 subjects and linked those repertoires to cytomegalovirus serostatus. Four to six DR-DQ haplotypes were handled as single units for association and clustering, since linkage in the cohort was strong. A later genetic analysis used genome-wide SNP genotypes for about 65% of the roughly 700 donors, treating that subset as a discovery cohort. An earlier analysis of approximately 630 of the donors applied high-throughput TCR beta sequencing to assess whether each TCR beta V gene segment acted as functional or pseudogenic. In a later analysis, previously published TCR beta repertoires from 666 donors were re-analyzed and high-resolution HLA genotyping was added so that TCR occurrence patterns could be studied. About 280 gigabases of sequencing data and 70 million to 95 million unique TCR sequences made up an early release that covered roughly 670 HLA-typed donors. Among some 400 genotyped donors of the cohort, an average of approximately 240,000 unique TCR beta nucleotide sequences was sequenced per donor, of which 15% to 20% were non-productive. The genetic ancestry cluster associated with self-reported Caucasian donors included 81% of the 398 genotyped donors. Donor age, sex, ethnicity and CMV serostatus were collected together with the repertoire data. High-throughput TCR immunosequencing, statistical association of individual TCRs with disease status, and machine learning were combined to predict cytomegalovirus infection status. Class I and class II HLA loci were covered by the typing at four-digit resolution. Study-wide findings and limitations: A later genetic analysis reported fewer N-insertions in productive TCRs among donors in an Asian-associated ancestry cluster than the roughly 620-donor mean. The 87-base-pair reads could not distinguish some IMGT-functional V segments, including TRBV6-2 and TRBV6-3, so those segments were excluded. The cohort was sequenced for TCR beta chains only, and without alpha or paired-chain data the features that could be detected were limited. It was suggested by the authors that the approach could potentially be generalized to other disease states and immunological phenotypes. Strong co-occurrence of HLA alleles, especially DR and DQ, made assigning TCR associations to individual alleles difficult. A further reported finding was that TCR beta sequences accurately predicted the HLA-A and HLA-B alleles for most subjects in the first cohort. In an earlier analysis of more than 500 of the donors, most TCR beta V segments appeared in productive rearrangements about 87% or about 30% of the time, broadly matching IMGT annotations. HLA typing was unavailable for some donors at each locus, so association tests used only the typed subset. Most TCR sequences were seen in very few donors, while some public TCRs were found in many individuals. The classifier was reported to diagnose cytomegalovirus status with high specificity and sensitivity in both the original and validation cohorts. Because counts were too low, seventeen rarely observed V segments, including chromosome 9 orphons, were excluded from the earlier analysis of a few hundred of the donors. Three of the identified cytomegalovirus-associated TCR beta chains were confirmed in vitro to be specific for cytomegalovirus antigens. Immune exposure information for the cohort was limited to CMV serostatus. A group of highly shared sequence variants was considered likely to be a technical artifact of the sequencing pipeline. A later analysis found that TCR association rates varied across HLA loci, with DRB1 alleles showing the most associated TCRs and HLA-C alleles the fewest. At a false discovery rate of 0.05, a later analysis linked under 20,000 TCR beta sequences to specific HLA alleles. In a later analysis, most CMV-associated TCR beta chains were found to appear HLA-restricted, with HLA associations seemingly driven largely by CMV exposure. A total of 150 or so TCR beta chains were listed by the study as associated with cytomegalovirus. According to a later analysis, parvovirus B19, influenza, CMV and Epstein-Barr virus appeared linked to several top co-occurrence clusters. A later analysis found that HLA-associated TCR beta chains were more clonally expanded and had lower generation probabilities than equally common non-associated chains. V-gene and J-gene trimming of TCR beta chains was associated with a missense DCLRE1C variant in a later genetic analysis, and the association was replicated in an independent cohort. Linkage disequilibrium might explain the correlated functional status among segregating V segments, but an unknown experimental factor could not be excluded. Roughly uniform sequencing depth across donors was assumed in presence/absence analyses, although this assumption may not hold.

Libraries were constructed by the immunoSEQ multiplex PCR assay. A mixture of 60 forward primers for TCR Vbeta segments and 13 reverse primers for TCR Jbeta segments was used in the multiplex PCR. The CDR3 region of rearranged TCR beta genes was amplified from genomic DNA with a multiplex PCR assay. The Illumina HiSeq System was used to sequence the amplified TCR beta libraries as 87-base-pair reads. In the source study's methods: Across the roughly 640 repertoires, a later analysis counted tens of millions of unique TCR beta chains, roughly 11 million of which were shared by at least two donors. To remove PCR and sequencing errors, raw reads were error-corrected and collapsed into unique sequences using a nearest-neighbor algorithm that merged closely related sequences. To assign V, D and J gene segments, CDR3 sequences were aligned to IMGT reference sequences. For a sequence to be retained, a match of at least six nucleotides was required to both a V gene segment and a J gene segment. Rearrangements were called productive when the CDR3 lacked stop codons and stayed in frame with V and J; all others were non-productive. Following IMGT convention, CDR3 was defined as the stretch from the second conserved V-encoded cysteine up to the conserved J-encoded phenylalanine. Sequences without an unambiguous match to a single V gene segment were excluded from the earlier analysis of almost 600 of the donors. An earlier analysis of almost 600 of the donors classified V segments as functional when productive rearrangements were above 56.7% and as segregating when the standard deviation between donors was above 5%. A statistical classification framework was built for diagnosing cytomegalovirus status from the catalog of TCR beta chain sequences. A later analysis assigned V and J genes by comparing TCR nucleotide sequences with IMGT/GENE-DB human TR gene sequences. The TCRdist pipeline was used in a later analysis to assign CDR3 sequences and most-parsimonious VDJ recombination scenarios. In a later analysis, every TCR beta chain was defined by the combination of its CDR3 amino acid sequence and its V-gene family, and reads without a unique V-gene family were dropped. As a way to deal with suspected cross-contamination and a sequencing artifact, a later analysis dropped 640 or so nucleotide sequences that were highly shared and had low generation probability. In a later analysis, a clonal expansion index was calculated for each public chain from normalized within-repertoire ranks of inferred template counts. In a later analysis, generation probabilities were computed with a VDJ recombination model fitted to out-of-frame rearrangements, and the resulting probabilities were checked against IGoR. Hypergeometric tests were used in a later analysis to score TCR-TCR, TCR-HLA and TCR-CMV co-occurrence, with a repertoire-size bias correction applied to the TCR pairs. A later analysis estimated false discovery rates by permuting HLA or CMV assignments 20 times. In a later analysis, co-occurring TCRs were grouped using DBSCAN, with TCRdist sequence similarity added in when clustering inside HLA-allele-positive subsets. Co-occurrence clustering excluded repertoires with fewer than 30,000 or more than 120,000 public chains, plus five with anomalous nucleotide sharing. In TCRdb, the immuneACCESS table is reduced to in-frame sequences with V and J assigned. These tables do not hold every clone; where another copy was compared, an unresolved V gene accounts for under half, and the others remain unexplained. V and J calls and clone size follow that table, whereas D and trimming were derived from the DNA. For this sample there are roughly 58,000 clones; 80% appear just once. Around 4.2% of the sample belongs to the ten largest clones.

The germline V gene (reference sequence) gives CDR1 as SEHNR and CDR2 as FQNEAQ. Including cysteine and phenylalanine, the CDR3 has 15 amino acids. Here the CDR3 DNA is all that survives: 45 bases in frame from base 1. V is pruned by 5 bases and J by 5 bases, leaving 7 bases of the junction without a gene match. The sequence was collected from a woman between 40 and 50 years old in good health and CMV-seronegative. The V gene is TRBV7-9 and the J gene is TRBJ2-1, and 9 junctional nucleotides match TRBD1. The specimen was PBMCs. CDR3 sequence: CASSRWDRADNEQFF. The DNA reads as follows: TGTGCCAGCAGCCGATGGGACAGGGCCGACAATGAGCAGTTCTTC. Outside the CDR3, residues come from the reference TRBV7-9 and TRBJ2-1 proteins, so the full variable domain is: DTGVSQNPRHKITKRGQNVTFRCDPISEHNRLYWYRQTLGQGPEFLTYFQNEAQLEKSRLLSDRFSAERPKGSFSTLEIQRTEQGDSAMYLCASSRWDRADNEQFFGPGTRLTVL.